Each of the 20 T cell receptor beta chains below was sequenced from the same sample in a study of a mutant IDH1 vaccine in newly diagnosed glioma. The sample's time point: week 11, during vaccination. The vaccine gave 300 ug of a 20-mer mutant IDH1 peptide subcutaneously per dose. This table comes from immunoSEQ multiplex PCR, and its TCRdb copy is limited to in-frame clones, with some not included. Here the sample spans 25,000 to 35,000 clones, nearly 90% being singletons. Antigens for these TCRs are unknown. Here the sequenced sample was PBMCs, taken from a glioma patient whose treatment included an IDH1 peptide vaccine. The receptors were gathered from a man between 18 and 29 years old with glioma.

The chain is built from TRBV6-5 and TRBJ2-7; D is unclear. From germline, CDR1 is MNHEY and CDR2 SVGAGI. V was cut by 5 bases and J by 4 bases, with 15 bases left in between. The length of the CDR3 is 14 residues. The CDR3 DNA is TGTGCCAGCAGTACCAACATGTGGGCTTACGAGCAGTACTTC. Translating it yields CASSTNMWAYEQYF.

The chain is built from TRBV15 and TRBJ1-4, with a possible D match to TRBD1 (5 bases). Germline assignment: CDR1 LNHNV and CDR2 YYDKDF (reference sequence). V lost 5 bases and J 7 bases, leaving 11 bases between the germline ends. The CDR3 spans 13 residues. CDR3 in amino acids: CATSATGGEKLFF. The DNA for the CDR3 is TGTGCCACCAGCGCTACCGGGGGTGAAAAACTGTTTTTT.

The chain joins TRBV4-2 to TRBJ2-2; D unresolved. The V gene's germline CDR1 is LGHNA and CDR2 YNFKEQ. This CDR3 is built from 13 residues. With 2 bases removed from V and 5 bases from J, the gap between germline ends came to 6 bases. The CDR3 DNA sequence: TGTGCCAGCAGCCAAAGTGTAACCGGGGAGCTGTTTTTT. Its protein is CASSQSVTGELFF.

The count of this clone is one. This chain connects TRBV19 to TRBJ1-5; TRBD1 agrees at 9 bases. With V trimmed by 6 bases and J by 2 bases, 2 bases remained unmatched. CDR3 length: 14 amino acids. Germline assignment: CDR1 LNHDA and CDR2 SQIVND (reference sequence). The CDR3 coding sequence is TGTGCCAGTAGCCGGGACAGGGGCAATCAGCCCCAGCATTTT. It yields the protein CASSRDRGNQPQHF.

The chain employs TRBV7-9 and TRBJ1-2, with a possible D match to TRBD1 (5 bases). This CDR3 spans 11 amino acids. Germline loops: CDR1 SEHNR, CDR2 FQNEAQ (reference sequence). V was trimmed by 5 bases and J by 13 bases, leaving 14 bases between them. The CDR3 nucleotides read TGTGCCAGCAGCGATGGGCGGGACCCCACCTTC. Its protein product is CASSDGRDPTF.

The genes are TRBV5-4 and TRBJ2-3, with TRBD1 identical over 9 bases. The CDR3 spans 17 residues. CDR1 SGHNT and CDR2 YYREEE come from the germline V gene (reference sequence). V gave up 4 bases and J gave up 2 bases; unmatched junction bases: 11. CDR3 nucleotides: TGTGCCAGCAGCGCCGATTTCCGGACAGGGGTCACAGATACGCAGTATTTT. It encodes CASSADFRTGVTDTQYF.

Comments on this clone: A junction end diverges from the germline sequence, so it may reflect a read error. The rearrangement uses TRBV6-5 and TRBJ2-3; 7 positions match TRBD1. This CDR3 is built from 14 residues. Germline assignment: CDR1 MNHEY and CDR2 SVGAGI. CDR3 loop: CASTYGQGVDTQYF. In DNA form, the CDR3 reads TGTGCCAGCACTTACGGCCAGGGGGTAGATACGCAGTATTTT.

The V call is TRBV29-1, the J call TRBJ2-7; 9 bases match TRBD1. Germline lookup yields CDR1 SQVTM and CDR2 ANQGSEA. This CDR3 comprises 11 residues. V was pared by 5 bases and J by 11 bases, with 7 bases of the junction left unmatched. The CDR3 spells CSVPWGQGEYF. CDR3 DNA: TGCAGCGTTCCATGGGGACAGGGAGAGTACTTC.

The genes are TRBV7-8 and TRBJ1-4, with D possibly being TRBD1 (6 bases). The germline gives CDR1 SGHVS, CDR2 FQNEAQ. V was shortened by 5 bases and J by 8 bases, with 21 bases between the two germline ends. The CDR3 runs to 16 residues. The CDR3 loop is CASSHPTPGAGEKLFF. CDR3 coding DNA: TGTGCCAGCAGCCACCCGACCCCGGGGGCCGGGGAAAAACTGTTTTTT.

CDR3 loop: CASSQDRTDGYTF. The CDR3 bases are TGCGCCAGCAGCCAAGATAGGACAGATGGCTACACCTTC. The V call is TRBV4-3, the J call TRBJ1-2; possibly TRBD1 for D (6 bases). Germline V gene lookup returns CDR1 LGHNA and CDR2 YSLEER. This CDR3 comprises 13 residues. The V and J ends lost 0 bases and 6 bases respectively, with 8 bases between them.

The chain uses TRBV28 and TRBJ1-2; D gene uncertain. Germline V gene data show CDR1 as MDHEN and CDR2 as SYDVKM. The CDR3 sequence is 12 residues long. V lost 6 bases and J 0 bases, leaving 5 bases between the germline ends. The DNA of the CDR3 is TGTGCCAGCAGCCGTTCTAACTATGGCTACACCTTC. Its protein is CASSRSNYGYTF.

The V gene is TRBV5-6, the J gene TRBJ1-1; no reliable D call. Germline assignment: CDR1 SGHDT and CDR2 YYEEEE. This CDR3 comprises 14 residues. Trimming removed 4 bases at V and 0 bases at J, with 10 bases between. The chain's CDR3 is CASSPRGMNTEAFF. In DNA form, the CDR3 reads TGTGCCAGCAGCCCTAGAGGGATGAACACTGAAGCTTTCTTT.

The chain employs TRBV7-2 and TRBJ2-7; D is unresolved. Germline values: CDR1 SGHTA, CDR2 FQGNSA. V gave up 2 bases and J gave up 4 bases, with 12 bases separating them. The CDR3 runs 14 residues. The CDR3 reads CASSLTWKTYEQYF. CDR3 nucleotide sequence: TGTGCCAGCAGCTTAACGTGGAAAACGTACGAGCAGTACTTC.

V usage is TRBV6-1 and J usage is TRBJ1-5, with D perhaps TRBD1 (5 bases). The CDR3 totals 13 residues. Germline CDR1 is MNHNS and CDR2 is SASEGT. Trimming removed 6 bases at V and 0 bases at J, with 6 bases between. CDR3 in DNA: TGTGCCAGCAGGGGGGTTAGCAATCAGCCCCAGCATTTT. This gives the protein CASRGVSNQPQHF.

This rearrangement joins TRBV2 to TRBJ2-5, with D hard to call. The CDR3 is 11 residues long. Trimming removed 4 bases at V and 5 bases at J, with 5 bases between. CDR1 is SNHLY, CDR2 FYNNEI, per germline. The CDR3 loop is CASSVGETQYF. The CDR3 nucleotides are TGTGCCAGCAGTGTAGGGGAGACCCAGTACTTC.

The rearrangement links TRBV19 to TRBJ1-5; D remains ambiguous. The CDR3 consists of 13 residues. The ends were cut back, 6 bases at V and 6 bases at J, with 12 bases in the middle. Germline V gives CDR1 LNHDA, CDR2 SQIVND (reference sequence). The CDR3 DNA reads as TGTGCCAGTAGCCCACTGCAAGGTCAGCCCCAGCATTTT. Translating it yields CASSPLQGQPQHF.

V gene TRBV25-1 combines with J gene TRBJ1-2; D is unclear. The CDR3 runs to 12 residues. CDR1 is MGHDK and CDR2 is SYGVNS in the germline V gene. The V end lost 10 bases, the J end lost 4 bases, and 13 bases lay between the germline ends. CDR3 sequence: CATQNQGYGYTF. CDR3 in DNA: TGTGCCACCCAAAACCAAGGCTATGGCTACACCTTC.

The chain recombines TRBV6-6 with TRBJ2-1; no clear D. Trimming shortened V by 6 bases and J by 9 bases, and 12 bases separated the two germline ends. Germline lookup yields CDR1 MNHNY and CDR2 SVGAGI (reference sequence). CDR3 size: 12 residues. CDR3 nucleotide sequence: TGTGCCAGCAGCAGACCCCCTGGTGAGCAGTTCTTC. The encoded protein is CASSRPPGEQFF.

This rearrangement joins TRBV5-1 to TRBJ1-3; D is possibly TRBD1 (5 bases). The CDR3 length is 15 residues. CDR1 and CDR2 (germline): SGHRS, YFSETQ. Trimming took 0 bases from V and 1 from J, leaving 8 bases between them. Written as DNA, the CDR3 is TGCGCCAGCAGCTTGGGACAGCCTTCTGGAAACACCATATATTTT. Protein: CASSLGQPSGNTIYF. Full variable domain (missing parts from reference TRBV5-1 and TRBJ1-3): KAGVTQTPRYLIKTRGQQVTLSCSPISGHRSVSWYQQTPGQGLQFLFEYFSETQRNKGNFPGRFSGRQFSNSRSEMNVSTLELGDSALYLCASSLGQPSGNTIYFGEGSWLTVV.

The rearrangement joins TRBV28 to TRBJ2-5; no clear D gene. Germline CDR1 is MDHEN and CDR2 is SYDVKM. V was shortened by 5 bases and J by 1 base, with 8 bases between the two germline ends. The CDR3 is made up of 13 amino acids. The CDR3 protein is CASSRLSQETQYF. The CDR3, as DNA: TGTGCCAGCAGTCGTCTATCCCAAGAGACCCAGTACTTC.